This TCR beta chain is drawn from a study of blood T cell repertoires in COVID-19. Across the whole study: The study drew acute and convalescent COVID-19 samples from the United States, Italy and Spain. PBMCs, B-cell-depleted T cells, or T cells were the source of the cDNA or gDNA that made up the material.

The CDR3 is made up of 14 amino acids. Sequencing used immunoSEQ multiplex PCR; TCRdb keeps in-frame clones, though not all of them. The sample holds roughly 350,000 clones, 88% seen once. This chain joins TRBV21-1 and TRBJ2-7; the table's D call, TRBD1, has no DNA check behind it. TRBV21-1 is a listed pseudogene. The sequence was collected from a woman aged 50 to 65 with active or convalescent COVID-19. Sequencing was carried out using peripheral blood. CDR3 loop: CASRGTGGRDEQYF. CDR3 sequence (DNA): TGTGCCAGCAGGGGGACAGGGGGCCGGGACGAGCAGTACTTC.